The 7 T cell receptor beta chains listed next were all sequenced from one sample in a study of blood T cell repertoires in COVID-19. Produced via immunoSEQ multiplex PCR; TCRdb's table is partial and in-frame only. This sample carries more than 75,000 clones, around 80% of them seen once, and the ten largest clones take less than 11%. Sequenced input: peripheral blood. Source of these receptors: a man aged 60 to 69 with acute or convalescent COVID-19.

The genes are TRBV7-2 and TRBJ2-5; weak D call: TRBD1 (5 bases). The CDR3 length is 13 residues. V was clipped by 2 bases and J by 5 bases, with 9 bases between them. Germline V gene data show CDR1 as SGHTA and CDR2 as FQGNSA. DNA for the CDR3: TGTGCCAGCAGCTTACAGGGTGTGGAGACCCAGTACTTC. It encodes CASSLQGVETQYF.

This clone was seen more than once but under ten times. The chain links TRBV7-3 to TRBJ2-7, with TRBD1 identical over 8 bases. The J segment lost 3 bases and the V segment lost 3 bases, leaving 16 bases of the junction unmatched. The germline V gene encodes CDR1 SGHTA and CDR2 FQGTGA. This CDR3 comprises 18 residues. The CDR3 nucleotides read TGTGCCAGCAGCTTTTGGGATTTGAGGTCGGACAGGGTCTACGAGCAGTACTTC. As protein: CASSFWDLRSDRVYEQYF.

V is TRBV7-2 and J is TRBJ2-7; 11 bases map to TRBD2. CDR3 length: 17 amino acids. V gave up 0 bases and J gave up 2 bases; unmatched junction bases: 6. Germline-derived CDR1 and CDR2 are SGHTA and FQGNSA. The CDR3 reads CASSLAGLAEDPYEQYF. The CDR3 DNA sequence: TGTGCCAGCAGCTTAGCGGGACTAGCGGAGGACCCCTACGAGCAGTACTTC.

The gene calls are TRBV7-9 and TRBJ2-2, with 10 nucleotides matching TRBD1. CDR1 and CDR2 from the germline V gene are SEHNR and FQNEAQ (reference sequence). The CDR3 has 15 residues. After removal of 3 bases from V and 5 bases from J, the junction contained 3 bases not matched to a gene. CDR3 nucleotide sequence: TGTGCCAGCAGCTTTGGGACAGGGGAGACCGGGGAGCTGTTTTTT. This sequence encodes CASSFGTGETGELFF.

In its sample, this clone was seen once. The V and J genes are TRBV19 and TRBJ2-2; 9 bases map to TRBD1. Trimming took 7 bases from V and 3 from J; bases not matched to a gene: 6. This CDR3 contains 15 residues. CDR1 is LNHDA, CDR2 SQIVND, per germline (reference sequence). The CDR3 sequence is CASTLTGGYTGELFF. CDR3 DNA: TGTGCCAGTACCCTGACAGGGGGATACACCGGGGAGCTGTTTTTT.

This chain links TRBV5-6 with TRBJ2-4; D may be TRBD1 (6 bases). CDR1 and CDR2 from the germline V gene are SGHDT and YYEEEE. Trimming took 5 bases from V and 0 from J, leaving 24 bases between them. This CDR3 is 19 amino acids long. CDR3 DNA sequence: TGTGCCAGCAGTAGGGGGTGGGACACCTTTAATCTAGCCAAAAACATTCAGTACTTC. Translation gives CASSRGWDTFNLAKNIQYF.

The chain carries TRBV2 and TRBJ2-7; 9 bases are shared with TRBD2. Germline assignment: CDR1 SNHLY and CDR2 FYNNEI. The J segment lost 0 bases and the V segment lost 6 bases, leaving 3 bases of the junction unmatched. This CDR3 is built from 14 residues. The CDR3 region has the DNA TGTGCCAGCAGGGTAGCGGGGGCCTCCTACGAGCAGTACTTC. Amino acids: CASRVAGASYEQYF.